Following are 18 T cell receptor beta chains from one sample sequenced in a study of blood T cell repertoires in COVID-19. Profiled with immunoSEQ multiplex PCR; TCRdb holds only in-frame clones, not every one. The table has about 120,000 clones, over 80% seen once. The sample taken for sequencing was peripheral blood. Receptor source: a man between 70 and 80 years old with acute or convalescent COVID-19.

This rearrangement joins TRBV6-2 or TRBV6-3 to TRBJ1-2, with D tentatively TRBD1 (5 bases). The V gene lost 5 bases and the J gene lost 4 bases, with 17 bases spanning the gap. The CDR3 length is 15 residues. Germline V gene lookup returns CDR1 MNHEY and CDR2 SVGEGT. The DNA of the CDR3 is TGTGCCAGCAGTGCCGCTACAGGAAGTCTCTATGGCTACACCTTC. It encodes CASSAATGSLYGYTF.

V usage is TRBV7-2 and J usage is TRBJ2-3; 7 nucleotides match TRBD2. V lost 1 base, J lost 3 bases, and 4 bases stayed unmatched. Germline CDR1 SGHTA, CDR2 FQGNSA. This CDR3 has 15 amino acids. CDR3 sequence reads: CASSLVGTTTDTQYF. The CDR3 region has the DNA TGTGCCAGCAGCTTAGTCGGGACTACGACAGATACGCAGTATTTT.

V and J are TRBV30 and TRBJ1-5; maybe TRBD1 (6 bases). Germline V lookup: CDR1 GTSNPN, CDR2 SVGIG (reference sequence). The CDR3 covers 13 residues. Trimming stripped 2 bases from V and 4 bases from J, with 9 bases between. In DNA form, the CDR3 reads TGTGCCTGGAGTAGTCAGGGGAATCAGCCCCAGCATTTT. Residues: CAWSSQGNQPQHF.

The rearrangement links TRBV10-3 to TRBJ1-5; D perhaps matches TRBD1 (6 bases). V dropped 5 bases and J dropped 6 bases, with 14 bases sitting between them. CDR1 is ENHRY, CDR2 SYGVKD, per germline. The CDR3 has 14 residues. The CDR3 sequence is CAISNGGLGQPQHF. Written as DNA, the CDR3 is TGTGCCATCAGTAACGGGGGGCTTGGTCAGCCCCAGCATTTT.

This chain's CDR3 is CASSSDRGYQPQHF. The DNA for the CDR3 is TGTGCCAGCAGCTCCGACAGGGGGTATCAGCCCCAGCATTTT. The genes are TRBV7-9 and TRBJ1-5; 9 bases fit TRBD1. V gave up 4 bases and J gave up 5 bases; unmatched junction bases: 3. CDR3 length: 14 residues. Germline V gene sequence: CDR1 SEHNR, CDR2 FQNEAQ (reference sequence).

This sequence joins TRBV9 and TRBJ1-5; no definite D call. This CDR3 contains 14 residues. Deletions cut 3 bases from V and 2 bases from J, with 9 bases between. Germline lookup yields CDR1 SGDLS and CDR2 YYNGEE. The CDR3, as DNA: TGTGCCAGCAGCGCCGGAGAAGGCAATCAGCCCCAGCATTTT. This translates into CASSAGEGNQPQHF.

The CDR3, as DNA: TGTGCCAGCCCCCCCCAGCGGGGGGGCCCAGATACGCAGTATTTT. Translated: CASPPQRGGPDTQYF. The chain combines TRBV28 with TRBJ2-3, with 10 bases aligning to TRBD2. This CDR3 has 15 residues. V dropped 8 bases and J dropped 4; count of bases not matched to a gene: 9. From germline, CDR1 is MDHEN and CDR2 SYDVKM.

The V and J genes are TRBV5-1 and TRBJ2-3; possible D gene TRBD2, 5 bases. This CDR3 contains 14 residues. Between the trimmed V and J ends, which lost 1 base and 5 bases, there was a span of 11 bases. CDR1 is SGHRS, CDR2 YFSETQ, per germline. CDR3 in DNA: TGCGCCAGCAGCTTGCAAAGCGGTATAGATACGCAGTATTTT. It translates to CASSLQSGIDTQYF.

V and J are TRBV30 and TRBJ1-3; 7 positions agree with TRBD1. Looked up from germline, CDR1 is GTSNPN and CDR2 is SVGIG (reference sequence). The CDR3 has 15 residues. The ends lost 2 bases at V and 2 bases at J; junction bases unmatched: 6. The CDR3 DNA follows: TGTGCCTGGAGTCAACAGGGGCTCCCTGGAAACACCATATATTTT. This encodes CAWSQQGLPGNTIYF.

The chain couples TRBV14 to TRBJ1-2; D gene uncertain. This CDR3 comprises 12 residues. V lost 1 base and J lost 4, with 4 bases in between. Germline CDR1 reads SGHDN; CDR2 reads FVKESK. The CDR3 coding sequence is TGTGCCAGCAGCCAAGCCCTCTATGGCTACACCTTC. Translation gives CASSQALYGYTF.

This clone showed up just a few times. CDR3: CASRNPGHRTEAFF. Here the CDR3 DNA reads TGCGCCAGCAGAAATCCGGGACATCGGACTGAAGCTTTCTTT. J is TRBJ1-1 and V is TRBV10-2; D is possibly TRBD1 (6 bases). The CDR3 covers 14 residues. Trimming took off 6 bases at V and 5 bases at J, with 16 bases between the two ends. Germline CDR1 and CDR2: WSHSY and SAAADI.

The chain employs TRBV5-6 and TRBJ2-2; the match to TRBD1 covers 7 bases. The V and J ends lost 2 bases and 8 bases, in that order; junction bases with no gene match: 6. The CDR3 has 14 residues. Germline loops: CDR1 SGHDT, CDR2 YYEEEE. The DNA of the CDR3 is TGTGCCAGCAGCTTAATCACAGGGGCAGGGGAGCTGTTTTTT. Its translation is CASSLITGAGELFF.

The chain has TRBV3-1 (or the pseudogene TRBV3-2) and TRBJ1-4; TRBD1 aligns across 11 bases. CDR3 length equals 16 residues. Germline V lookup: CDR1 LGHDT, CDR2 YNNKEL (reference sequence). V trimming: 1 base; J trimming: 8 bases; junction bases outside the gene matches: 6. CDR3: CASSQGGTGGREKLFF. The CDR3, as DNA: TGTGCCAGCAGCCAAGGCGGGACAGGGGGAAGGGAAAAACTGTTTTTT.

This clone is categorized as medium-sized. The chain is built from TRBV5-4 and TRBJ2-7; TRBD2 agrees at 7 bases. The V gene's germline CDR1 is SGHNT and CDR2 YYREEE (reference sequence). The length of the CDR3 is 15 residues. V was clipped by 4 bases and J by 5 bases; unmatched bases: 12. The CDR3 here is CASSPGGGVRDEQYF. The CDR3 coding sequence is TGTGCCAGCAGCCCTGGGGGGGGAGTCCGGGACGAGCAGTACTTC.

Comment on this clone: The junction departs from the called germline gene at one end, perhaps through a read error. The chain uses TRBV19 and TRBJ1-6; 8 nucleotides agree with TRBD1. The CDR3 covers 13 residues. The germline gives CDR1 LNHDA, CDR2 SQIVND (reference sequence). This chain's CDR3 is CASSIDRGRGLRF. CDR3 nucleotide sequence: TGTGCCAGTAGTATAGATCGCGGCAGGGGGCTCCGCTTT.

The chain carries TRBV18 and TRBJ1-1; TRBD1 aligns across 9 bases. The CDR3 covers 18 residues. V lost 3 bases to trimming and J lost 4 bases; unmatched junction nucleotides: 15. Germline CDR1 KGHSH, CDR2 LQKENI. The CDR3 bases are TGTGCCAGCTCACCCACCGGGTCCGGGACAGGGCAGGGCACTGAAGCTTTCTTT. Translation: CASSPTGSGTGQGTEAFF.

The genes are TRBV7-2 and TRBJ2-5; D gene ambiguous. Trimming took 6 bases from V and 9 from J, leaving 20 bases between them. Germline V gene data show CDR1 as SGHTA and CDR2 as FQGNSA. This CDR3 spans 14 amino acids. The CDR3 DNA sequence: TGTGCCAGCAGTTCCCGCGACTTCTCAATGGCCCAGTACTTC. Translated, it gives CASSSRDFSMAQYF.

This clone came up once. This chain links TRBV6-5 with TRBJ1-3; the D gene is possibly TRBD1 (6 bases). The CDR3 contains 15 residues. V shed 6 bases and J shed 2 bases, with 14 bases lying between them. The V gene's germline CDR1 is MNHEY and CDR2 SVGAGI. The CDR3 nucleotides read TGTGCCAGCAGCCCGCTTAGGACAGCTGGAAACACCATATATTTT. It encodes CASSPLRTAGNTIYF.